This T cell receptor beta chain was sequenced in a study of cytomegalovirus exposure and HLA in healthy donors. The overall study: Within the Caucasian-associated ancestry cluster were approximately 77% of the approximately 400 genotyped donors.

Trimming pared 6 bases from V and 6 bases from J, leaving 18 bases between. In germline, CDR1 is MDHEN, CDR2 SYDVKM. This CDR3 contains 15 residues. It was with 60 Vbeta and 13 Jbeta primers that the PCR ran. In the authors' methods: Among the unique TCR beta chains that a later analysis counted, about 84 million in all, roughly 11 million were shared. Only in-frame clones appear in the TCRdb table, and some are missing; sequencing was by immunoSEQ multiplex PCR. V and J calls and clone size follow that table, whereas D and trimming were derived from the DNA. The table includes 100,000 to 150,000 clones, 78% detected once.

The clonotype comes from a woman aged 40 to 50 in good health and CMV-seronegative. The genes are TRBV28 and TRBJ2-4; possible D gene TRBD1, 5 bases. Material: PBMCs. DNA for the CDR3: TGTGCCAGCAGAGCAGGGTGGCCGGTGGGAAACATTCAGTACTTC. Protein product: CASRAGWPVGNIQYF.